Sequencing of this T cell receptor beta chain was carried out in a study of blood T cell repertoires in COVID-19. Overall study context: PBMCs, B-cell-depleted T cells, or T cells were the source of the cDNA or gDNA that made up the material.

This CDR3 comprises 14 residues. Germline V lookup: CDR1 MNHEY, CDR2 SVGAGI. V lost 6 bases to trimming and J lost 0 bases, with 9 bases between them. Per the authors' pipeline: Amplification with reference gene primers provided the estimates of nucleated cell counts. The table came from immunoSEQ multiplex PCR; TCRdb's copy has only in-frame clones and leaves some out. The DNA gave D and trimming, while V, J and clone size come from that table. The table lists around 300,000 clones, about 88% of them singletons. In assigning cohorts, the study relied on participant-reported clinical history. This clone was seen once.

This TCR was recovered from an older woman in a cohort exposed to, infected with or recovered from COVID-19 (not recorded which). Material: PBMCs or T cells enriched from blood (not recorded which). The chain recombines TRBV6-5 with TRBJ1-5, with unresolved D. DNA for the CDR3: TGTGCCAGCAGGATGGACTATAGCAATCAGCCCCAGCATTTT. Protein: CASRMDYSNQPQHF.